The 16 T cell receptor beta chains below come from one sample, sequenced in a study of cytomegalovirus exposure and HLA in healthy donors. This PCR relied on a set of 60 Vbeta primers and 13 Jbeta primers. Sequencing used immunoSEQ multiplex PCR; TCRdb keeps in-frame clones, though not all of them. The repertoire holds under 200,000 clones, 70% to 90% seen once, with about 9.3% in the top ten. Sequenced material: PBMCs. The receptors here all came from a man between 18 and 35 years old in good health and CMV-seropositive.

V is TRBV7-6 and J is TRBJ2-5, with D perhaps TRBD1 (6 bases). V was shortened by 5 bases and J by 2 bases, with 12 bases between the two germline ends. The CDR3 consists of 14 residues. CDR1 and CDR2 (germline): SGHVS, FNYEAQ. The chain's CDR3 is CASSRGQLQETQYF. The CDR3, as DNA: TGTGCCAGCAGCCGAGGACAGCTTCAAGAGACCCAGTACTTC.

The genes are TRBV10-3 and TRBJ1-1; no clear D gene. The CDR3 length is 13 residues. Between the trimmed V and J ends, which lost 4 bases and 1 base, there was a span of 7 bases. The germline gives CDR1 ENHRY, CDR2 SYGVKD. The CDR3 sequence: CAISGYGNTEAFF. CDR3 bases: TGTGCCATCAGTGGATACGGGAACACTGAAGCTTTCTTT.

CDR3 sequence reads: CASSRGDRGGEGNQPQHF. CDR3 in DNA: TGCGCCAGCAGCAGGGGGGACAGGGGGGGTGAGGGCAATCAGCCCCAGCATTTT. V gene TRBV23-1 combines with J gene TRBJ1-5; TRBD1 agrees at 11 bases. TRBV23-1 is assigned to the ORF class and has an uncertain function. CDR3 size: 18 residues. Trimming at V came to 6 bases and at J to 2 bases, leaving 12 bases not matched to a gene.

V and J are TRBV9 and TRBJ1-1, with D uncertain. Germline V gives CDR1 SGDLS, CDR2 YYNGEE. The CDR3 runs 15 residues. With 0 bases removed from V and 0 bases from J, the gap between germline ends came to 9 bases. CDR3: CASSVGGDMNTEAFF. The CDR3, as DNA: TGTGCCAGCAGCGTAGGAGGAGATATGAACACTGAAGCTTTCTTT.

The CDR3 reads CASSRGYEQYF. In DNA form, the CDR3 reads TGCGCCAGCAGTAGGGGGTACGAGCAGTACTTC. The rearrangement links TRBV5-1 to TRBJ2-7; possible D gene TRBD1, 6 bases. The germline CDR1 and CDR2 sequences are SGHRS and YFSETQ. This CDR3 spans 11 amino acids. V was clipped by 5 bases and J by 4 bases, with 7 bases between them.

This chain links TRBV5-1 with TRBJ2-7, with 12 nucleotides matching TRBD2. Germline V gives CDR1 SGHRS, CDR2 YFSETQ. The CDR3 length is 15 residues. With V trimmed by 1 base and J by 4 bases, 3 bases remained unmatched. The CDR3 DNA reads TGCGCCAGCAGCTTGTCTAGCGGGGGGGCATACGAGCAGTACTTC. It specifies CASSLSSGGAYEQYF.

This chain connects TRBV7-9 to TRBJ1-4; D not resolved. This CDR3 has 15 amino acids. Trimming left V 1 base short and J 6 bases short, with 12 bases between. Per germline, CDR1 SEHNR and CDR2 FQNEAQ (reference sequence). CDR3 DNA sequence: TGTGCCAGCAGCTTAGGAGCCGGGAAGGATGAAAAACTGTTTTTT. It is translated as CASSLGAGKDEKLFF.

A remark on this clone: The junction shows a germline mismatch at one end, possibly a read error. This chain uses TRBV5-1 with TRBJ1-1; D possibly corresponds to TRBD1 (6 bases). CDR3 size: 14 residues. Germline CDR1 reads SGHRS; CDR2 reads YFSETQ. Here the CDR3 reads CASSFSDSYTEASF. CDR3 coding DNA: TGCGCCAGCAGCTTCTCGGACAGCTACACTGAAGCTTCCTTT.

This clone was seen more than once but under ten times. V is TRBV5-6 and J is TRBJ1-3; D unclear. The CDR3 is 11 amino acids. Trimming shortened V by 7 bases and J by 4 bases, and 6 bases separated the two germline ends. The germline V gene has CDR1 SGHDT and CDR2 YYEEEE. CDR3 sequence reads: CASSVGNTIYF. DNA of the CDR3: TGTGCCAGCTCGGTCGGAAACACCATATATTTT.

This chain joins TRBV7-2 and TRBJ2-1, with 8 positions matching TRBD2. V was pared by 5 bases and J by 4 bases, with 4 bases of the junction left unmatched. Germline CDR1 is SGHTA and CDR2 is FQGNSA. This CDR3 is 14 amino acids long. CDR3 DNA sequence: TGTGCCAGCAGCCCGGGAGGGGCGTACAATGAGCAGTTCTTC. This sequence encodes CASSPGGAYNEQFF.

This clone was recorded once. This chain joins TRBV2 and TRBJ2-7; TRBD1 is a possible D gene (6 bases). CDR1 is SNHLY, CDR2 FYNNEI, per germline. This CDR3 region has 12 residues. Trimming shortened V by 5 bases and J by 6 bases, and 11 bases separated the two germline ends. The CDR3 DNA reads as TGTGCCAGCAGTCCAACAGGGTCCGAGCAGTACTTC. Amino acids: CASSPTGSEQYF.

The chain has TRBV5-4 and TRBJ2-5; TRBD2 agrees at 8 bases. Germline CDR1 reads SGHNT; CDR2 reads YYREEE (reference sequence). V was clipped by 4 bases and J by 2 bases; unmatched bases: 7. CDR3 length equals 15 residues. CDR3 protein: CASSRDGGGQETQYF. CDR3 nucleotide sequence: TGTGCCAGCAGCAGAGACGGGGGGGGACAAGAGACCCAGTACTTC.

This clone was seen once. The chain combines TRBV6-6 with TRBJ2-5; the match to TRBD1 covers 7 bases. The DNA end is a closer match to TRBJ2-7, so the J assignment may be wrong. Germline V gives CDR1 MNHNY, CDR2 SVGAGI (reference sequence). The CDR3 contains 13 residues. CDR3: CASSGTGVHEQYF. CDR3 nucleotide sequence: TGTGCCAGCAGTGGTACAGGGGTACACGAGCAGTACTTC.

The V gene is TRBV6-5, the J gene TRBJ2-5; tentatively, D is TRBD2 (6 bases). The end of the DNA aligns better with TRBJ2-7, so the J call may be wrong. This CDR3 contains 16 residues. Germline CDR1 and CDR2: MNHEY and SVGAGI. This chain's CDR3 is CASSYFFGGSSYEQYF. The CDR3, as DNA: TGTGCCAGCAGTTATTTTTTCGGGGGAAGCTCCTACGAGCAGTACTTC.

The chain couples TRBV27 to TRBJ2-1, with 10 bases identical to TRBD2. Per germline, CDR1 MNHEY and CDR2 SMNVEV (reference sequence). The CDR3 spans 15 residues. Trimming removed 8 bases from V and 5 bases from J; junction bases left unmatched: 9. The CDR3 region is CASGPAGGPNNEQFF. The CDR3 DNA follows: TGTGCCAGCGGCCCAGCGGGGGGGCCTAACAATGAGCAGTTCTTC.

The rearrangement uses TRBV7-2 and TRBJ2-5; 9 positions match TRBD2. The ends lost 6 bases at V and 5 bases at J; junction bases unmatched: 10. The length of the CDR3 is 15 residues. CDR1 is SGHTA and CDR2 is FQGNSA in the germline V gene. CDR3 bases: TGTGCCAGCAGAACCAGCGGGGGGCGAGGTGAGACCCAGTACTTC. It yields the protein CASRTSGGRGETQYF.